This is a list of T cell receptor beta chains from one sample in a study of shared clonotypes between healthy human individuals. Sequenced by immunoSEQ multiplex PCR; TCRdb stores in-frame clones only, minus some. The data show about 490,000 clones, roughly 80% seen once. Sequenced material: PBMCs. The receptors stem from a woman between 40 and 55 years old in good health. Some clones in this sample may be carry-over from other donors' samples. The CDR3 runs from the conserved cysteine through the conserved F or W. Each record gives: J gene, D gene, V gene, clone size, CDR3 protein, CDR3 DNA. D genes are given only for firm matches. Expanded clones get a size class; other rows say once, few or many, or leave the size out.

>TRBJ2-3|TRBD2|TRBV11-2|many
CASSLISGRDTQYF
TGTGCCAGCAGCTTAATTAGCGGGAGAGATACGCAGTATTTT
>TRBJ2-7|-|TRBV5-6|-
CASSLYQGGEQYF
TGTGCCAGCAGCTTGTATCAGGGGGGCGAGCAGTACTTC
>TRBJ1-1|-|TRBV10-3|-
CAISENDSRAFF
TGTGCCATCAGTGAGAATGACAGTCGAGCTTTCTTT
>TRBJ1-4|-|TRBV7-2|-
CASSLGDRDNEKLFF
TGTGCCAGCAGCTTAGGGGACCGGGATAATGAAAAACTGTTTTTT
>TRBJ1-3|TRBD1|TRBV5-1|-
CASSVDRSGNTIYF
TGCGCCAGCAGCGTGGACAGGTCTGGAAACACCATATATTTT
>TRBJ1-4|TRBD1|TRBV5-5|few
CASSPGTAHEKLFF
TGTGCCAGCAGCCCCGGGACAGCCCATGAAAAACTGTTTTTT
>TRBJ2-7|TRBD2|TRBV7-8|few
CASSETSGAAYEQYF
TGTGCCAGCAGCGAGACTAGCGGGGCCGCCTACGAGCAGTACTTC
>TRBJ2-1|TRBD2|TRBV19|many
CASSTSGESYEQFF
TGTGCCAGTAGTACTAGCGGGGAGAGTTATGAGCAGTTCTTC
>TRBJ2-7|-|TRBV6-6|few
CASSYRGIRDEQYF
TGTGCCAGCAGTTATCGCGGGATACGGGACGAGCAGTACTTC
>TRBJ1-6|-|TRBV28|-
CASSFSGVNSPLHF
TGTGCCAGCAGTTTTTCAGGGGTAAATTCACCCCTCCACTTT
>TRBJ2-5|-|TRBV6-5|-
CASSQGGETQYF
TGTGCCAGCAGCCAGGGAGGAGAGACCCAGTACTTC
>TRBJ2-7|-|TRBV4-3|-
CASSQGFGQTYEQYF
TGCGCCAGCAGCCAAGGTTTTGGACAGACCTACGAGCAGTACTTC
>TRBJ1-1|TRBD1|TRBV4-3|-
CASSQARTGVTEAFF
TGCGCCAGCAGCCAAGCAAGGACAGGGGTTACTGAAGCTTTCTTT